What follows are 6 T cell receptor beta chains derived from one specimen sequenced in a study of T cell responses to AZD1222 COVID-19 vaccine. Here immunoSEQ multiplex PCR was the method, and the copy in TCRdb shows in-frame clones only, minus some. The sample shows roughly 77,000 clones, about 92% of them seen only once. The material sequenced was peripheral blood, taken 28 days after the second AZD1222 dose. The receptors stem from an adult who received the AZD1222 COVID-19 vaccine.

The CDR3 nucleotides read TGTGCCAGCAAGCAGGGGCCGGGGCAAGAGACCCAGTACTTC. Its translation is CASKQGPGQETQYF. The genes are TRBV5-6 and TRBJ2-5, with TRBD1 as a possible D gene (6 bases). Trimming cost V 6 bases and J 2 bases, with 14 bases left between them. Per germline, CDR1 SGHDT and CDR2 YYEEEE. The CDR3 totals 14 residues.

This chain links TRBV28 with TRBJ1-2, with TRBD1 matching 9 bases. Trimming took 6 bases from V and 5 from J; bases not matched to a gene: 13. Germline loops: CDR1 MDHEN, CDR2 SYDVKM. This CDR3 has 16 amino acids. The CDR3: CASRAGQGTDPYGYTF. The CDR3 bases are TGTGCCAGCAGAGCCGGACAGGGGACGGACCCATATGGCTACACCTTC.

V usage is TRBV10-2 and J usage is TRBJ1-2, with 8 bases aligning to TRBD1. The germline V gene has CDR1 WSHSY and CDR2 SAAADI. CDR3 length equals 18 residues. Trimming cost V 3 bases and J 9 bases; bases outside gene matches: 21. This chain's CDR3 is CASSDLGQVAGPISRYTF. CDR3 DNA sequence: TGCGCCAGCAGTGACCTGGGACAGGTAGCCGGCCCCATATCGCGCTACACCTTC.

V and J are TRBV15 and TRBJ1-5; D ambiguous. This CDR3 contains 12 residues. CDR1 LNHNV and CDR2 YYDKDF come from the germline V gene (reference sequence). Deletions cut 0 bases from V and 6 bases from J, with 3 bases between. The CDR3 protein is CATSRDLQPQHF. DNA of the CDR3: TGTGCCACCAGCAGAGATCTTCAGCCCCAGCATTTT.

The chain joins TRBV2 to TRBJ1-4; a possible D gene is TRBD1 (5 bases). The V gene lost 8 bases and the J gene lost 0 bases, with 10 bases spanning the gap. This CDR3 has 14 residues. In germline, CDR1 is SNHLY, CDR2 FYNNEI. The CDR3 bases are TGTGCCAGCGGGACCAGGACAACTAATGAAAAACTGTTTTTT. It encodes CASGTRTTNEKLFF. Complete variable domain (other parts from reference TRBV2 and TRBJ1-4): EPEVTQTPSHQVTQMGQEVILRCVPISNHLYFYWYRQILGQKVEFLVSFYNNEISEKSEIFDDQFSVERPDGSNFTLKIRSTKLEDSAMYFCASGTRTTNEKLFFGSGTQLSVL.

The V gene is TRBV30, the J gene TRBJ1-4; the D gene is possibly TRBD1 (5 bases). Trimming left V 3 bases short and J 0 bases short, with 14 bases between. This CDR3 is 16 amino acids long. Germline loops: CDR1 GTSNPN, CDR2 SVGIG (reference sequence). CDR3 sequence reads: CAWRWGSHATNEKLFF. CDR3 nucleotide sequence: TGTGCCTGGAGATGGGGGTCCCATGCAACTAATGAAAAACTGTTTTTT.